This T cell receptor (beta chain) came from a study of blood T cell repertoires in COVID-19. Background on the study: Collection of acute and convalescent COVID-19 samples took place in the United States, Italy and Spain.

Germline V gene data show CDR1 as SGHTA and CDR2 as FQGNSA. The V gene end was trimmed by 4 bases and the J gene end by 8 bases; junction bases not matched to a gene: 13. The CDR3 totals 17 residues. In the study's own analysis: The assay estimated nucleated cells by amplifying reference gene primers. The table came from immunoSEQ multiplex PCR; TCRdb's copy has only in-frame clones and leaves some out. V and J calls and clone size are those listed in that table; D and trimming were worked out from the DNA. The sample contains some 46,000 clones, around 83% of which appear only once. The chain joins TRBV7-2 to TRBJ2-1; 11 nucleotides line up with TRBD2. Sequencing was performed on peripheral blood. The source is a man between 60 and 75 years old with active COVID-19. The CDR3 DNA is TGTGCCAGCAGCTGGCCTTTAGCGGGAGGGCCAACGGATGAGCAGTTCTTC. Its protein product is CASSWPLAGGPTDEQFF.